The TCR beta chain under discussion was sequenced for a study of blood T cell repertoires in COVID-19. Turning to the study itself: Whether acute or convalescent, the COVID-19 samples came from the United States, Italy and Spain. Nucleic acid was either cDNA or gDNA, and it came from T cells, B-cell-depleted T cells, or PBMCs.

The CDR3 is 16 amino acids. V was pared by 3 bases and J by 0 bases, with 12 bases between. From germline, CDR1 is SGHNT and CDR2 YENEEA. Under the authors' procedure: Amplified reference gene primers provided the basis for estimating nucleated cell counts. Profiled with immunoSEQ multiplex PCR; TCRdb holds only in-frame clones, not every one. That table is the source of V, J and clone size, and D and trimming were worked out from the DNA. Of about 80,000 clones detected, 82% appear once; the ten largest clones hold 10% to 15%. Material for sequencing was peripheral blood. The genes are TRBV11-3 and TRBJ2-1; TRBD2 might be the D (7 bases). The sequence was collected from an elderly man with acute or convalescent COVID-19. CDR3 sequence reads: CASSLGGRTSYNEQFF. Here the CDR3 DNA reads TGTGCCAGCAGCTTGGGGGGGCGGACCTCCTACAATGAGCAGTTCTTC.